A single sample is the source of the 27 T cell receptor beta chains below, sequenced in a study of T cells in Graves' hyperthyroidism and ophthalmopathy. What was amplified from RNA transcripts were TCR beta CDR3 regions. First-round RT-PCR with HTBI primers amplified the TCR CDR3 region. TCRdb recomputed calls from the multiplex PCR reads with MiXCR, one row per CDR3 protein. The sample carries approximately 610,000 distinct CDR3 sequences, approximately 15% recorded once. The sample comprised blood. All receptors come from a woman aged 40 to 55 with Graves' ophthalmopathy.

This clonotype was counted many times. This chain joins TRBV28 and TRBJ1-3, with 8 nucleotides matching TRBD1. V lost 6 bases and J lost 4; bases outside the gene matches: 8. The CDR3 length is 15 residues. Germline loops: CDR1 MDHEN, CDR2 SYDVKM. The DNA for the CDR3 is TGTGCCAGCAGCCCGGGACAGGCCTTCGGAAACACCATATATTTT. This encodes CASSPGQAFGNTIYF.

The gene calls are TRBV6-1 and TRBJ2-7; D tentatively reads TRBD1 or TRBD2 (6 bases each). Trimming took off 6 bases at V and 4 bases at J, with 16 bases between the two ends. The CDR3 is 14 amino acids. Germline V CDR1 and CDR2: MNHNS, SASEGT. As DNA, the CDR3 is TGTGCCAGCAGGCCTGGGGGGCCGGTATACGAGCAGTACTTC. Protein: CASRPGGPVYEQYF.

This clonotype was seen repeatedly, ten times or more. J is TRBJ2-5 and V is TRBV20-1; D may be TRBD2 (5 bases). Germline V gene sequence: CDR1 DFQATT, CDR2 SNEGSKA (reference sequence). Trimming stripped 0 bases from V and 1 base from J, with 18 bases between. This CDR3 is built from 17 residues. CDR3 amino acids: CSARDPAVGGSQETQYF. CDR3 sequence (DNA): TGCAGTGCTAGAGATCCGGCAGTCGGCGGGTCCCAAGAGACCCAGTACTTC.

This clonotype was seen only a few times. The CDR3 DNA follows: TGTGCCAGCAGTTTCCGCGACAGGCCCATAAACACTGAAGCTTTCTTT. Amino acid sequence: CASSFRDRPINTEAFF. The V and J genes are TRBV28 and TRBJ1-1; a possible D gene is TRBD1 (6 bases). Germline CDR1 MDHEN, CDR2 SYDVKM. The CDR3 length is 16 residues. Trimming cost V 3 bases and J 2 bases, with 16 bases left between them.

This clonotype was counted ten times or more. The V call is TRBV6-5, the J call TRBJ2-7; TRBD1 matches 10 bases. The CDR3 totals 16 residues. Germline CDR1 MNHEY, CDR2 SVGAGI. V dropped 0 bases and J dropped 5; count of bases not matched to a gene: 7. The CDR3 is CASSYSMGTGDHEQYF. The CDR3 DNA is TGTGCCAGCAGTTACTCCATGGGGACAGGGGACCACGAGCAGTACTTC.

This clonotype was observed many times. CDR3 sequence (DNA): TGTGCCAGCAGTTACATGGGTGGCTACGAGCAGTACTTC. This codes for CASSYMGGYEQYF. The chain employs TRBV6-2 or TRBV6-3 and TRBJ2-7; no clear D. The CDR3 extends over 13 amino acids. V gave up 2 bases and J gave up 3 bases, with 8 bases separating them. From germline, CDR1 is MNHEY and CDR2 SVGEGT.

In this sample, this clonotype turned up many times. The gene calls are TRBV7-2 and TRBJ2-7, with 12 bases aligning to TRBD1. Trimming cost V 2 bases and J 7 bases; bases outside gene matches: 6. Germline lookup yields CDR1 SGHTA and CDR2 FQGNSA. The CDR3 runs 15 residues. CDR3 residues: CASSLRGQGAEEQYF. The CDR3 nucleotides are TGTGCCAGCAGCTTAAGGGGACAGGGGGCGGAGGAGCAGTACTTC.

The chain recombines TRBV20-1 with TRBJ2-5, with no clear D. The germline gives CDR1 DFQATT, CDR2 SNEGSKA (reference sequence). V shed 0 bases and J shed 5 bases, with 10 bases lying between them. The CDR3 consists of 13 residues. The CDR3 sequence is CSARDQWRETQYF. The CDR3 nucleotides read TGCAGTGCTAGAGACCAGTGGCGCGAGACCCAGTACTTC.

This clonotype has ten or more counts. The chain links TRBV27 to TRBJ1-1; possibly TRBD1 for D (6 bases). The germline V gene has CDR1 MNHEY and CDR2 SMNVEV (reference sequence). There are 14 residues in the CDR3. Trimming pared 7 bases from V and 7 bases from J, leaving 19 bases between. Here the CDR3 DNA reads TGTGCCAGCACCCGCACCTCCAACAGGGATGAAGCTTTCTTT. Amino acid sequence: CASTRTSNRDEAFF.

The rearrangement uses TRBV12-3 or TRBV12-4 and TRBJ2-7; TRBD2 agrees at 11 bases. Losses at the gene ends were 11 bases for V and 2 bases for J; bases not matched to a gene: 5. The CDR3 is 13 residues long. CDR3 sequence (DNA): TGTGCCGTAGCGGGAGGGCCGACCTACGAGCAGTACTTC. Translating it yields CAVAGGPTYEQYF.

The sample holds a few counts of this clonotype. This chain connects TRBV6-2 or TRBV6-3 to TRBJ1-5, with D possibly being TRBD1 (6 bases). V lost 0 bases to trimming and J lost 5 bases, with 14 bases between them. The germline V gene encodes CDR1 MNHEY and CDR2 SVGEGT. The CDR3 consists of 16 residues. The CDR3 region is CASSYSRRDTHQPQHF. The CDR3 nucleotides read TGTGCCAGCAGTTACTCGAGGCGGGACACACATCAGCCCCAGCATTTT.

This clonotype occurred many times. The genes are TRBV30 and TRBJ2-5; the D is unclear. Germline-derived CDR1 and CDR2 are GTSNPN and SVGIG (reference sequence). V was shortened by 0 bases and J by 1 base, with 12 bases between the two germline ends. CDR3 length equals 15 residues. CDR3 region: CAWSVLNVFQETQYF. The CDR3 DNA is TGTGCCTGGAGTGTTCTGAACGTTTTCCAAGAGACCCAGTACTTC.

The gene calls are TRBV11-3 and TRBJ2-1, with D perhaps TRBD2 (7 bases). The germline V gene has CDR1 SGHNT and CDR2 YENEEA. There are 17 residues in the CDR3. V shed 5 bases and J shed 4 bases, with 21 bases lying between them. CDR3 residues: CASSRRGGGPPYNEQFF. The CDR3 DNA sequence: TGTGCCAGCAGCCGGAGGGGGGGAGGCCCCCCTTACAATGAGCAGTTCTTC.

The J gene is TRBJ2-5, the V gene TRBV28; D uncertain. Germline loops: CDR1 MDHEN, CDR2 SYDVKM. The V end was cut by 6 bases, the J end by 4 bases, with 15 bases between. The CDR3 spans 14 residues. CDR3 region: CASSLWALRETQYF. CDR3 nucleotides: TGTGCCAGCAGCTTGTGGGCATTAAGAGAGACCCAGTACTTC.

The J gene is TRBJ1-1, the V gene TRBV10-3; tentatively, D is TRBD1 (5 bases). Germline V gene data show CDR1 as ENHRY and CDR2 as SYGVKD. The CDR3 spans 15 residues. V lost 7 bases and J 1 base, leaving 16 bases between the germline ends. For the CDR3, the DNA is TGTGCCATCATGGAGAGGGACGGAGAGAACACTGAAGCTTTCTTT. It codes for CAIMERDGENTEAFF.

This sequence joins TRBV15 and TRBJ2-7; either TRBD1 or TRBD2 may fit D (5 bases each). This CDR3 comprises 14 residues. From germline, CDR1 is LNHNV and CDR2 YYDKDF (reference sequence). V dropped 3 bases and J dropped 2 bases, with 11 bases sitting between them. CDR3 amino acids: CATSSRGPTYEQYF. The CDR3 DNA follows: TGTGCCACCAGCAGCCGGGGCCCTACCTACGAGCAGTACTTC. The whole variable domain, filled in from reference TRBV15 and TRBJ2-7, reads DAMVIQNPRYQVTQFGKPVTLSCSQTLNHNVMYWYQQKSSQAPKLLFHYYDKDFNNEADTPDNFQSRRPNTSFCFLDIRSPGLGDTAMYLCATSSRGPTYEQYFGPGTRLTVT.

This clonotype was seen more than once but under ten times. The rearrangement uses TRBV6-5 and TRBJ2-5, with D perhaps being TRBD1 or TRBD2 (6 bases each). The ends were cut back, 3 bases at V and 5 bases at J, with 13 bases in the middle. CDR3 length equals 14 residues. CDR1 MNHEY and CDR2 SVGAGI come from the germline V gene. For the CDR3, the DNA is TGTGCCAGCAGTTATAAGGGGGGCGCGGAGACCCAGTACTTC. Translation: CASSYKGGAETQYF.

This clonotype was seen ten or more times. The chain has TRBV4-2 and TRBJ2-7; no firm D call. Trimming pared 3 bases from V and 3 bases from J, leaving 15 bases between. Per the germline V gene, CDR1 is LGHNA and CDR2 is YNFKEQ. The CDR3 runs 15 residues. The CDR3 is CASSQTSVEDYEQYF. As DNA, the CDR3 is TGTGCCAGCAGCCAGACCTCTGTCGAAGACTACGAGCAGTACTTC.

This clonotype was found many times. V is TRBV12-3 or TRBV12-4 and J is TRBJ2-5, with 8 nucleotides matching TRBD2. With V trimmed by 2 bases and J by 0 bases, 8 bases remained unmatched. The CDR3 is 17 residues long. This CDR3 is CASSLIPTGGDQETQYF. The CDR3 DNA sequence: TGTGCCAGCAGTTTAATCCCGACGGGGGGGGACCAAGAGACCCAGTACTTC.

This rearrangement joins TRBV25-1 to TRBJ2-2, with D perhaps TRBD1 (6 bases). V dropped 4 bases and J dropped 4 bases, with 13 bases sitting between them. CDR3 size: 15 residues. Looked up from germline, CDR1 is MGHDK and CDR2 is SYGVNS. The chain's CDR3 is CASSVGTPGTGELFF. As DNA, the CDR3 is TGTGCCAGCAGTGTGGGGACACCCGGCACCGGGGAGCTGTTTTTT.

This clonotype was counted at least ten times. The chain is built from TRBV27 and TRBJ1-5; the match to TRBD1 covers 8 bases. Germline V gene lookup returns CDR1 MNHEY and CDR2 SMNVEV (reference sequence). V lost 6 bases, J lost 7 bases, and 5 bases stayed unmatched. There are 13 residues in the CDR3. CDR3 sequence (DNA): TGTGCCAGCAGCACGACAGGGGCCCAGCCCCAGCATTTT. It is translated as CASSTTGAQPQHF.

At least ten counts were recorded for this clonotype. The chain has TRBV12-3 or TRBV12-4 and TRBJ1-5; the D is unclear. V shed 1 base and J shed 6 bases, with 16 bases lying between them. This CDR3 has 16 amino acids. CDR3 sequence reads: CASSLDTAPEGQPQHF. CDR3 bases: TGTGCCAGCAGTTTAGACACAGCCCCTGAAGGTCAGCCCCAGCATTTT.

The table lists this clonotype with many counts. The chain combines TRBV28 with TRBJ1-2, with D hard to call. The CDR3 is 13 amino acids. The germline CDR1 and CDR2 sequences are MDHEN and SYDVKM. V was cut by 5 bases and J by 4 bases, with 11 bases left in between. CDR3 nucleotide sequence: TGTGCCAGCAGTAAGGTGAGCTTCTATGGCTACACCTTC. Translated, it gives CASSKVSFYGYTF.

This clonotype was detected a few times. V usage is TRBV4-1 and J usage is TRBJ1-5; D call uncertain. CDR3 length equals 14 residues. Germline V lookup: CDR1 MGHRA, CDR2 YSYEKL. Trimming took 4 bases from V and 5 from J, leaving 12 bases between them. CDR3 nucleotides: TGCGCCAGCAGCCTGGAATCTAGGGATCAGCCCCAGCATTTT. Translated, it gives CASSLESRDQPQHF.

This clonotype was found many times. This rearrangement joins TRBV6-4 to TRBJ1-2, with 7 nucleotides matching TRBD1. The CDR3 is made up of 18 amino acids. V shed 6 bases and J 0 bases; nucleotides not matched to a gene: 16. Germline V gene data show CDR1 as MRHNA and CDR2 as SNTAGT. As DNA, the CDR3 is TGTGCCAGCAGATCCTTTACAGGGGAATTCAGAGCTAACTATGGCTACACCTTC. Protein: CASRSFTGEFRANYGYTF.

This clonotype was observed at least ten times. This sequence joins TRBV11-1 and TRBJ2-7; 8 nucleotides agree with TRBD2. V was pared by 1 base and J by 4 bases, with 9 bases of the junction left unmatched. From germline, CDR1 is SGHAT and CDR2 FQDESV (reference sequence). The CDR3 runs 16 residues. As DNA, the CDR3 is TGTGCCAGCAGCTTAGGTCCGGCTAGCGGGCTATACGAGCAGTACTTC. As protein: CASSLGPASGLYEQYF.

The rearrangement joins TRBV7-2 to TRBJ2-5, with D tentatively TRBD2 (6 bases). Trimming stripped 1 base from V and 7 bases from J, with 19 bases between. Germline V CDR1 and CDR2: SGHTA, FQGNSA. The CDR3 extends over 16 amino acids. CDR3 region: CASSLGVDYTSWTQYF. The CDR3 DNA reads as TGTGCCAGCAGCTTAGGCGTGGACTACACCTCGTGGACCCAGTACTTC. The complete variable domain, with remaining parts taken from reference TRBV7-2 and TRBJ2-5, reads GAGVSQSPSNKVTEKGKDVELRCDPISGHTALYWYRQSLGQGLEFLIYFQGNSAPDKSGLPSDRFSAERTGGSVSTLTIQRTQQEDSAVYLCASSLGVDYTSWTQYFGPGTRLLVL.